This T cell receptor beta chain emerged from a study of T cell responses to AZD1222 COVID-19 vaccine. The data were produced by immunoSEQ multiplex PCR, yet TCRdb's version contains in-frame clones alone and is incomplete. Of tens of thousands of clones listed, 70% to 90% were seen once; the top ten hold less than 5%. As to this clone: Its antigen is unknown. This same CDR3 is encoded by further DNA sequences in the sample.

The V gene lost 6 bases and the J gene lost 1 base, with 10 bases spanning the gap. The CDR3 sequence is 14 residues long. Per germline, CDR1 KGHSH and CDR2 LQKENI. Second-dose intervals near 4 or 12 weeks were combined. Study results and limitations: Sampling captured repertoires only after the peak T cell response. Vaccine-associated CD4 TCRs spanned spike, dominant at 160-218 and 743-854.

The clonotype originates from an adult who received the AZD1222 COVID-19 vaccine. The chain has TRBV18 and TRBJ1-3; D gene uncertain. The source was peripheral blood, collected 28 days after the second AZD1222 dose. CDR3 residues: CASSPVESGNTIYF. Here the CDR3 DNA reads TGTGCCAGCTCTCCGGTCGAGTCTGGAAACACCATATATTTT.